Many counts were recorded for the clone carrying this T cell receptor beta chain. Its specificity is unknown. The sample belongs to a study of metastatic and nonmetastatic thyroid tumors. As for the study in general: Comparison of repertoires was carried out across blood and tumor or nodule tissue from malignant and benign thyroid patients. Study outcomes and limitations: Benign nodules were reported to have significantly lower TCR beta diversity than malignant thyroid tumors, in blood and tumor.

This CDR3 spans 14 amino acids. Per germline, CDR1 MDHEN and CDR2 SYDVKM. With V trimmed by 4 bases and J by 7 bases, 5 bases remained unmatched. Per the original data handling: It was from CDR3 differences across clinicopathological groups that a distant-metastasis classifier for papillary thyroid cancer was built. MiXCR was used by TCRdb to re-call the PCR reads. V and J calls and clone size were set by TCRdb, not the authors. Among some 46,000 clones, about 25% were seen once, and the ten largest hold roughly 3.2%. Thyroid surgery was preceded by no treatment in any patient. Sequenced: blood. The TCR sequence derives from a male donor with papillary thyroid cancer or a benign thyroid nodule (not recorded which). Some clones in this sample may be carry-over from other donors' samples. This chain links TRBV28 with TRBJ2-1; 9 nucleotides align to TRBD1. The CDR3 here is CASSSQGAHNEQFF. In nucleotides, the CDR3 is TGTGCCAGCAGTTCACAGGGGGCGCATAATGAGCAGTTCTTC.